The 15 T cell receptor beta chains listed next were all sequenced from one sample in a study of human T cells and chemical hapten exposure. As for time point: patch test 2, 6 weeks after DPC sensitization. Treatment here: therapeutic diphenylcyclopropenone sensitization with weekly scalp DPC. From the RACE reads, TCRdb called clonotypes with MiXCR, one entry per CDR3 protein. This sample carries under 100,000 distinct CDR3 sequences, about an eighth of them seen once, and the ten largest clones take 3% to 4%. This sample comprised whole blood, obtained in connection with sensitization to the hapten diphenylcyclopropenone (DPC). These receptors came from a woman in her thirties or forties with alopecia areata. Some clones in this sample may be carry-over from other donors' samples.

This clonotype was observed a handful of times. A read error may produce the germline difference seen at one junction end. V gene TRBV6-2 or TRBV6-3 combines with J gene TRBJ2-2, with 7 bases matching TRBD2. This CDR3 is 14 amino acids long. The V gene's germline CDR1 is MNHEY and CDR2 SVGEGT. CDR3 residues: CASESGATTVELFF. CDR3 in DNA: TGTGCCAGCGAAAGCGGGGCAACCACCGTGGAGCTGTTTTTT.

The chain recombines TRBV7-2 with TRBJ1-6; D is uncertain. Between the trimmed V and J ends, which lost 10 bases and 0 bases, there was a span of 10 bases. Germline CDR1 reads SGHTA; CDR2 reads FQGNSA. The CDR3 totals 14 residues. CDR3 protein: CATGRSSYNSPLHF. In DNA form, the CDR3 reads TGTGCCACCGGACGGAGCTCCTATAATTCACCCCTCCACTTT.

This clonotype was seen a few times. The gene calls are TRBV19 and TRBJ2-3; the match to TRBD1 covers 7 bases. Germline CDR1 reads LNHDA; CDR2 reads SQIVND (reference sequence). V was pared by 7 bases and J by 2 bases, with 12 bases of the junction left unmatched. The length of the CDR3 is 16 residues. CDR3 bases: TGTGCCAGTACCCCCGTGGGCGGACAGGTCACAGATACGCAGTATTTT. Amino acids: CASTPVGGQVTDTQYF.

This clonotype was observed many times. The chain uses TRBV6-5 and TRBJ2-5; D gene ambiguous. CDR1 is MNHEY, CDR2 SVGAGI, per germline. Trimming removed 0 bases at V and 1 base at J, with 9 bases between. The CDR3 consists of 15 residues. The CDR3 loop is CASSYSRVLQETQYF. The CDR3 coding sequence is TGTGCCAGCAGTTACTCTCGGGTGCTCCAAGAGACCCAGTACTTC.

This clonotype was observed a few times. This rearrangement joins TRBV7-9 to TRBJ2-4; D might be TRBD1 (6 bases). With 5 bases removed from V and 8 bases from J, the gap between germline ends came to 10 bases. The V gene's germline CDR1 is SEHNR and CDR2 FQNEAQ (reference sequence). This CDR3 has 12 amino acids. The CDR3 loop is CASSNKGDIQYF. Here the CDR3 DNA reads TGTGCCAGCAGCAACAAGGGGGACATTCAGTACTTC.

As to this clonotype: Since a much larger clone is just one base distant, this may be a read error. The CDR3 does not end in the conserved phenylalanine or tryptophan, so this is likely a read error. The J gene is TRBJ2-4, the V gene TRBV27; TRBD2 agrees at 7 bases. Germline CDR1 is MNHEY and CDR2 is SMNVEV (reference sequence). The CDR3 extends over 16 amino acids. Germline trimming cut 8 bases from V and 1 base from J; bases unmatched to any gene: 11. The CDR3 loop reads CASGAPGLGAKNIQYI. The CDR3 DNA reads as TGTGCCAGCGGAGCCCCCGGACTAGGGGCCAAAAACATTCAGTACATC.

This clonotype showed up many times. The chain employs TRBV3-1 and TRBJ1-1; TRBD1 aligns across 7 bases. Germline V lookup: CDR1 LGHDT, CDR2 YNNKEL (reference sequence). The CDR3 runs to 14 residues. The V and J ends lost 8 bases and 4 bases, in that order; junction bases with no gene match: 10. CDR3 in amino acids: CASLLKGAGTEAFF. The CDR3 nucleotides read TGTGCCAGCCTGTTAAAGGGGGCCGGCACTGAAGCTTTCTTT.

This clonotype was found many times. The chain is built from TRBV5-8 and TRBJ1-1; D gene ambiguous. V was clipped by 5 bases and J by 0 bases, with 8 bases between them. CDR3 length: 13 residues. Germline-derived CDR1 and CDR2 are SGHTS and YDEGEE. The CDR3 is CASSPDLNTEAFF. In nucleotides, the CDR3 is TGTGCCAGCAGTCCGGACCTGAACACTGAAGCTTTCTTT.

The sample holds many counts of this clonotype. This sequence joins TRBV12-3 or TRBV12-4 and TRBJ1-2, with D unresolved. The CDR3 has 17 residues. Trimming removed 1 base at V and 2 bases at J, with 17 bases between. CDR3 sequence: CASSLGPPPGKNYGYTF. CDR3 nucleotide sequence: TGTGCCAGCAGTTTAGGGCCTCCCCCGGGGAAAAACTATGGCTACACCTTC.

The sample holds a few counts of this clonotype. V gene TRBV3-1 combines with J gene TRBJ1-1; D call uncertain. Trimming removed 4 bases from V and 5 bases from J, with 14 bases in between. CDR3 size: 14 residues. In germline, CDR1 is LGHDT, CDR2 YNNKEL (reference sequence). CDR3 protein: CASSPGRVGTEAFF. CDR3 sequence (DNA): TGTGCCAGCAGCCCTGGGAGGGTGGGTACTGAAGCTTTCTTT.

This clonotype was counted only a few times. The rearrangement joins TRBV10-2 to TRBJ2-6, with unresolved D. Per germline, CDR1 WSHSY and CDR2 SAAADI. The CDR3 is made up of 14 amino acids. Trimming took off 4 bases at V and 11 bases at J, with 15 bases between the two ends. CDR3 region: CASSGAGIGHVLTF. In nucleotides, the CDR3 is TGCGCCAGCAGTGGGGCAGGAATTGGACACGTCCTGACTTTC.

The chain uses TRBV2 and TRBJ2-7, with D perhaps matching TRBD2 (5 bases). Germline CDR1 and CDR2: SNHLY and FYNNEI. The ends were cut back, 4 bases at V and 6 bases at J, with 10 bases in the middle. This CDR3 has 12 amino acids. For the CDR3, the DNA is TGTGCCAGCAGTGTTTATGCGGGCGAGCAGTACTTC. This encodes CASSVYAGEQYF.

This clonotype was detected ten times or more. The rearrangement joins TRBV7-2 to TRBJ1-5; 10 bases are a match to TRBD1. Losses at the gene ends were 3 bases for V and 7 bases for J; bases not matched to a gene: 9. The germline V gene has CDR1 SGHTA and CDR2 FQGNSA. This CDR3 contains 16 residues. Here the CDR3 reads CASSLFRTGGGQPQHF. Written as DNA, the CDR3 is TGTGCCAGCAGCTTGTTCCGGACAGGGGGTGGCCAGCCCCAGCATTTT.

This clonotype was found many times. The chain combines TRBV7-2 with TRBJ2-5, with D possibly being TRBD1 (7 bases). The germline V gene has CDR1 SGHTA and CDR2 FQGNSA. This CDR3 comprises 15 residues. Between the trimmed V and J ends, which lost 0 bases and 2 bases, there was a span of 10 bases. This chain's CDR3 is CASSLARGQQETQYF. CDR3 bases: TGTGCCAGCAGCTTAGCGCGGGGACAGCAAGAGACCCAGTACTTC. Variable domain in full (rest from reference TRBV7-2 and TRBJ2-5): GAGVSQSPSNKVTEKGKDVELRCDPISGHTALYWYRQSLGQGLEFLIYFQGNSAPDKSGLPSDRFSAERTGGSVSTLTIQRTQQEDSAVYLCASSLARGQQETQYFGPGTRLLVL.

This clonotype occurred many times. This rearrangement joins TRBV11-2 to TRBJ2-5; D is unresolved. V was pared by 5 bases and J by 5 bases, with 12 bases between. Germline V CDR1 and CDR2: SGHAT, FQNNGV. CDR3 size: 13 residues. The CDR3 is CASSPDRHETQYF. Written as DNA, the CDR3 is TGTGCCAGCAGCCCCGACCGTCATGAGACCCAGTACTTC. Supplemented by reference TRBV11-2 and TRBJ2-5, the full variable domain reads EAGVAQSPRYKIIEKRQSVAFWCNPISGHATLYWYQQILGQGPKLLIQFQNNGVVDDSQLPKDRFSAERLKGVDSTLKIQPAKLEDSAVYLCASSPDRHETQYFGPGTRLLVL.